A selection of T cell receptor beta chains follows, all from one sample in a study of blood T cell repertoires in COVID-19. Sequencing was performed with immunoSEQ multiplex PCR; in TCRdb, only in-frame clones are kept and a portion is missing. This sample has fewer than 250,000 clones, with 65% to 90% found just once. The sequencing sample was made of PBMCs or T cells enriched from blood (not recorded which). These receptors were obtained from a woman aged 45-65 years with acute COVID-19. The CDR3 runs from the conserved cysteine through the conserved F or W. D genes are given only for firm matches. For some rows the clone size is stated as once, few or many, or as a class when expanded; others skip it.

D gene	clone size	V gene	J gene	CDR3 protein	CDR3 DNA
TRBD2	once	TRBV5-4	TRBJ2-1	CASSLVAGGHVLSSYNEQFF	TGTGCCAGCAGCTTGGTGGCGGGAGGCCACGTACTAAGCTCCTACAATGAGCAGTTCTTC
TRBD1	NA	TRBV28	TRBJ1-4	CASRRTGGEREKLFF	TGTGCCAGCAGGCGGACAGGTGGGGAACGGGAAAAACTGTTTTTT
NA	NA	TRBV19	TRBJ1-1	CASSILGRVVAEAFF	TGTGCCAGTAGTATCCTCGGCAGGGTCGTCGCTGAAGCTTTCTTT
NA	NA	TRBV11-3	TRBJ1-1	CASSQLGLGLNTEAFF	TGTGCCAGCAGTCAACTAGGCTTAGGGTTGAACACTGAAGCTTTCTTT
NA	NA	TRBV7-2	TRBJ2-5	CASSSTVRVETQYF	TGTGCCAGCAGCTCTACAGTGAGAGTGGAGACCCAGTACTTC
TRBD1	NA	TRBV6-5	TRBJ2-2	CASRFQGAGGELFF	TGTGCCAGCAGATTTCAGGGGGCGGGCGGGGAGCTGTTTTTT
NA	NA	TRBV5-4	TRBJ1-2	CASSLVGQGYGYTF	TGTGCCAGCAGCTTGGTTGGGCAGGGCTATGGCTACACCTTC
TRBD2	NA	TRBV5-6	TRBJ2-5	CASSLPGLGQKTQYF	TGTGCCAGCAGCCTACCGGGACTAGGACAAAAGACCCAGTACTTC
NA	NA	TRBV6-5	TRBJ1-5	CASRSGQPNQPQHF	TGTGCCAGCAGGTCGGGACAACCCAATCAGCCCCAGCATTTT
NA	NA	TRBV4-1	TRBJ2-3	CASGGTSTDTQYF	TGCGCCAGCGGGGGGACTAGCACAGATACGCAGTATTTT
TRBD1	NA	TRBV5-1	TRBJ2-7	CASSLGAGGWNEQYF	TGCGCCAGCAGCTTGGGGGCAGGGGGCTGGAACGAGCAGTACTTC
NA	NA	TRBV19	TRBJ1-2	CASSIGPGLYGYTF	TGTGCCAGTAGTATCGGGCCAGGGCTCTATGGCTACACCTTC
NA	NA	TRBV13	TRBJ2-7	CASSARTAYEQYF	TGTGCCAGCAGCGCAAGGACAGCCTACGAGCAGTACTTC
NA	NA	TRBV19	TRBJ2-7	CASSTAVHYEQYF	TGTGCCAGTAGTACGGCGGTCCACTACGAGCAGTACTTC
TRBD1	once	TRBV5-1	TRBJ1-3	CASSLGQGALGNTIYF	TGCGCCAGCAGCCTGGGACAGGGGGCGCTCGGAAACACCATATATTTT
NA	NA	TRBV19	TRBJ2-3	CASNRRGSTSPDTQYF	TGTGCCAGTAATCGACGGGGGTCTACTTCCCCAGATACGCAGTATTTT
NA	NA	TRBV19	TRBJ2-5	CASSIVGQGLNQETQYF	TGTGCCAGTAGTATCGTCGGGCAGGGCTTAAACCAAGAGACCCAGTACTTC
TRBD1	once	TRBV5-4	TRBJ1-6	CASSLTGDGAPLHF	TGTGCCAGCAGCTTGACAGGGGATGGGGCACCCCTCCACTTT
NA	NA	TRBV3-1/TRBV3-2	TRBJ1-5	CASSRVPGNQPQHF	TGTGCCAGCAGCCGTGTGCCAGGCAATCAGCCCCAGCATTTT
NA	once	TRBV2	TRBJ2-3	CASSPEPISTQYF	TGTGCCAGCAGCCCCGAGCCCATTTCTACGCAGTATTTT
NA	NA	TRBV19	TRBJ1-6	CASSWGGPNNSPLHF	TGTGCCAGTAGTTGGGGGGGACCCAATAATTCACCCCTCCACTTT
TRBD2	NA	TRBV19	TRBJ2-1	CASRLRGGNEQFF	TGTGCCAGTCGCCTACGGGGGGGCAATGAGCAGTTCTTC
TRBD2	NA	TRBV7-9	TRBJ2-3	CASSLATSGGDTQYF	TGTGCCAGCAGCTTAGCGACTAGCGGGGGGGATACGCAGTATTTT
TRBD2	NA	TRBV4-3	TRBJ2-1	CASSQGAGGGEQFF	TGCGCCAGCAGCCAAGGGGCGGGAGGTGGGGAGCAGTTCTTC
NA	NA	TRBV7-9	TRBJ2-7	CASSGVESSYEQYF	TGTGCCAGCAGCGGAGTAGAGAGCAGCTACGAGCAGTACTTC
TRBD1	NA	TRBV7-9	TRBJ2-5	CASRPGTGVQETQYF	TGTGCCAGCAGGCCCGGGACAGGGGTTCAAGAGACCCAGTACTTC
TRBD1	NA	TRBV29-1	TRBJ1-2	CSVEDWAATGEDYGYTF	TGCAGCGTTGAAGATTGGGCGGCGACAGGGGAAGACTATGGCTACACCTTC
TRBD2	NA	TRBV4-2	TRBJ2-3	CASSQDSSGILRNTQYF	TGTGCCAGCAGCCAAGACTCTAGCGGGATACTTAGGAATACGCAGTATTTT
NA	few	TRBV15	TRBJ1-2	CATSRTTLTSRGESYGYTF	TGTGCCACCAGCAGAACCACCCTCACGTCGCGGGGAGAGTCCTATGGCTACACCTTC
TRBD1	few	TRBV28	TRBJ2-5	CASSRGTVQETQYF	TGTGCCAGCAGCCGTGGGACAGTCCAAGAGACCCAGTACTTC
TRBD1	once	TRBV28	TRBJ1-5	CASSSPDREDQPQHF	TGTGCCAGCAGTTCCCCGGACAGGGAAGATCAGCCCCAGCATTTT
NA	NA	TRBV5-1	TRBJ2-2	CASSLSIMNTGELFF	TGCGCCAGCAGCTTGTCCATCATGAACACCGGGGAGCTGTTTTTT
NA	NA	TRBV6-2/TRBV6-3	TRBJ2-7	CASSYGGGPGSYEQYF	TGTGCCAGCAGTTACGGTGGAGGGCCGGGCTCCTACGAGCAGTACTTC
TRBD1	NA	TRBV20-1	TRBJ2-3	CSASSNRGSTDTQYF	TGCAGTGCTAGTTCCAACAGGGGCTCGACAGATACGCAGTATTTT
TRBD1	once	TRBV28	TRBJ2-7	CASTPQGVSSYEQYF	TGTGCCAGCACCCCACAGGGGGTATCCTCCTACGAGCAGTACTTC
NA	NA	TRBV18	TRBJ1-4	CASSPYRESEKLFF	TGTGCCAGCTCACCTTACAGGGAATCGGAAAAACTGTTTTTT
TRBD2	NA	TRBV6-2/TRBV6-3	TRBJ2-2	CASSGLAGRVNTGELFF	TGTGCCAGCAGTGGCCTAGCGGGACGCGTCAACACCGGGGAGCTGTTTTTT
NA	NA	TRBV18	TRBJ1-1	CASTEIQGAEAFF	TGTGCCAGCACCGAGATACAGGGTGCTGAAGCTTTCTTT
TRBD1	NA	TRBV28	TRBJ1-5	CASSLWETGWDSNQPQHF	TGTGCCAGCAGTTTATGGGAGACAGGGTGGGATAGCAATCAGCCCCAGCATTTT
TRBD1	NA	TRBV27	TRBJ1-4	CASSFSGTGEKLFF	TGTGCCAGCAGTTTTAGCGGGACAGGGGAAAAACTGTTTTTT
TRBD1	NA	TRBV11-3	TRBJ1-3	CASSSPGTGSGNTIYF	TGTGCCAGCAGTTCCCCCGGGACAGGCTCTGGAAACACCATATATTTT
TRBD2	NA	TRBV9	TRBJ2-5	CASSVYSGGPETQYF	TGTGCCAGCAGCGTATATAGCGGGGGGCCTGAGACCCAGTACTTC
TRBD2	once	TRBV7-6	TRBJ2-3	CASSPGAGVGDTQYF	TGTGCCAGCAGCCCGGGAGCGGGAGTGGGAGATACGCAGTATTTT
TRBD2	NA	TRBV7-6	TRBJ2-1	CASSLAPALGTSNEQFF	TGTGCCAGCAGCTTAGCGCCCGCCCTAGGGACTAGCAATGAGCAGTTCTTC
NA	NA	TRBV5-6	TRBJ1-1	CASSLMSRDTEAFF	TGTGCCAGCAGCTTGATGTCCAGGGACACTGAAGCTTTCTTT
NA	NA	TRBV18	TRBJ1-2	CASSSDLAGGYTF	TGTGCCAGCTCCTCGGACTTGGCGGGAGGCTACACCTTC
TRBD1	NA	TRBV5-4	TRBJ1-1	CASSIDRGRTEAFF	TGTGCCAGCAGCATAGACAGGGGGCGAACTGAAGCTTTCTTT
NA	NA	TRBV19	TRBJ2-1	CASSILTRGSYNEQFF	TGTGCCAGTAGTATCCTTACCAGGGGATCCTACAATGAGCAGTTCTTC
NA	NA	TRBV7-2	TRBJ1-1	CASSLAGGQMNTEAFF	TGTGCCAGCAGCTTAGCGGGAGGTCAGATGAACACTGAAGCTTTCTTT
TRBD1	NA	TRBV28	TRBJ1-4	CASSLTGSNEKLFF	TGTGCCAGCAGTTTGACAGGGTCTAATGAAAAACTGTTTTTT
NA	NA	TRBV19	TRBJ1-2	CASSIGDTVYGYTF	TGTGCCAGTAGTATTGGGGACACGGTCTATGGCTACACCTTC
NA	once	TRBV4-1	TRBJ1-6	CASSQESDINSPLHF	TGCGCCAGCAGCCAAGAGTCGGACATCAATTCACCCCTCCACTTT
NA	NA	TRBV11-2	TRBJ1-4	CASSLVPVTNEKLFF	TGTGCCAGCAGCTTAGTCCCTGTGACTAATGAAAAACTGTTTTTT
TRBD1	NA	TRBV6-2/TRBV6-3	TRBJ1-1	CASSQGHRGIVMNTEAFF	TGTGCCAGCAGTCAGGGCCACAGGGGGATTGTAATGAACACTGAAGCTTTCTTT
TRBD2	few	TRBV6-2/TRBV6-3	TRBJ2-1	CASSGTSGRGYNEQFF	TGTGCCAGCAGCGGGACTAGCGGGAGGGGATACAATGAGCAGTTCTTC
NA	NA	TRBV11-3	TRBJ1-2	CASSLEAGPFYGYTF	TGTGCCAGCAGCTTAGAAGCAGGGCCTTTCTATGGCTACACCTTC
TRBD2	NA	TRBV18	TRBJ2-3	CASSPASSGGLGTDTQYF	TGTGCCAGCTCACCGGCCTCTAGCGGAGGATTGGGCACAGATACGCAGTATTTT
NA	NA	TRBV15	TRBJ2-5	CATSRDSVANQETQYF	TGTGCCACCAGCAGAGATAGTGTAGCGAACCAAGAGACCCAGTACTTC
TRBD1	NA	TRBV7-2	TRBJ1-2	CASSLDRGYGYTF	TGTGCCAGCAGCTTAGACAGGGGCTATGGCTACACCTTC